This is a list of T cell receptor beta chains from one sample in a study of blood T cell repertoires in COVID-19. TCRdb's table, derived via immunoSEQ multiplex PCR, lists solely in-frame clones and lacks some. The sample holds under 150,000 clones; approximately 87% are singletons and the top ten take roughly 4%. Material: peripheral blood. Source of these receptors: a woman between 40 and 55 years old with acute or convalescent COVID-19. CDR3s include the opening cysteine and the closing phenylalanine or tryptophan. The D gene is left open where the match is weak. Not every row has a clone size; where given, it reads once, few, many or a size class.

CDR3 DNA: TGTGCCAGCAGCCCTAGGTCCCCCAGTGGTACCGGGGAGCTGTTTTTT; CDR3 protein: CASSPRSPSGTGELFF; V gene: TRBV7-3; clone size: NA; D gene: NA; J gene: TRBJ2-2
CDR3 DNA: TGTGCCAGCAGTATGGAGGGCCCCATATATTTT; CDR3 protein: CASSMEGPIYF; V gene: TRBV5-5; clone size: once; D gene: NA; J gene: TRBJ1-3
CDR3 DNA: TGTGCCAGCAGTGAAGATGGGGGACTAGCGGGGGGAGTTGAGCAGTACTTC; CDR3 protein: CASSEDGGLAGGVEQYF; V gene: TRBV6-1; clone size: NA; D gene: TRBD2; J gene: TRBJ2-7
CDR3 DNA: TGTGCCAGCAGTGACAGGGGGAGGATGAACACTGAAGCTTTCTTT; CDR3 protein: CASSDRGRMNTEAFF; V gene: TRBV6-1; clone size: NA; D gene: TRBD1; J gene: TRBJ1-1
CDR3 DNA: TGTGCCAGCAGCAACGGACAGGGCGGGGCAGATACGCAGTATTTT; CDR3 protein: CASSNGQGGADTQYF; V gene: TRBV6-2/TRBV6-3; clone size: NA; D gene: TRBD1; J gene: TRBJ2-3
CDR3 DNA: TGTGCCAGCTCACCGACAGAGTCCTATGGCTACACCTTC; CDR3 protein: CASSPTESYGYTF; V gene: TRBV18; clone size: few; D gene: NA; J gene: TRBJ1-2
CDR3 DNA: TGTGCCAGCAGCTTTTTGTACCGGGGTGGAGCTTTCTTT; CDR3 protein: CASSFLYRGGAFF; V gene: TRBV11-2; clone size: NA; D gene: NA; J gene: TRBJ1-1
CDR3 DNA: TGCGCCAGCAGCCAAGATCCCAGGTCGAACTATGGCTACACCTTC; CDR3 protein: CASSQDPRSNYGYTF; V gene: TRBV4-1; clone size: NA; D gene: NA; J gene: TRBJ1-2
CDR3 DNA: TGTGCCAGCACTCGGGAGCGCAATGAGCAGTTCTTC; CDR3 protein: CASTRERNEQFF; V gene: TRBV5-6; clone size: NA; D gene: NA; J gene: TRBJ2-1
CDR3 DNA: TGTGCCAGCAGCCAAGATTACCGGGGGGTTGAGCAGTACTTC; CDR3 protein: CASSQDYRGVEQYF; V gene: TRBV3-1/TRBV3-2; clone size: NA; D gene: TRBD2; J gene: TRBJ2-7
CDR3 DNA: TGTGCCAGCAGCATAAGACGGGGCACTGAAGCTTTCTTT; CDR3 protein: CASSIRRGTEAFF; V gene: TRBV7-3; clone size: once; D gene: NA; J gene: TRBJ1-1
CDR3 DNA: TGTGCCAGCAGCCGATACTTTGGAGGACAGGGGATCGCAGATACGCAGTATTTT; CDR3 protein: CASSRYFGGQGIADTQYF; V gene: TRBV28; clone size: NA; D gene: TRBD1; J gene: TRBJ2-3
CDR3 DNA: TGCAGCGTTGATCGGCAGGGCGGAAGCTACACCTTC; CDR3 protein: CSVDRQGGSYTF; V gene: TRBV29-1; clone size: NA; D gene: NA; J gene: TRBJ1-2
CDR3 DNA: TGTGCCAGCAGACTTACGAACACAGGGGGCTATGGCTACACCTTC; CDR3 protein: CASRLTNTGGYGYTF; V gene: TRBV5-8; clone size: NA; D gene: TRBD1; J gene: TRBJ1-2
CDR3 DNA: TGTGCCAGCAGCGTCGCAGGAGGTGATGGCTACACCTTC; CDR3 protein: CASSVAGGDGYTF; V gene: TRBV9; clone size: NA; D gene: NA; J gene: TRBJ1-2
CDR3 DNA: TGTGCCAGCAGTGAAGTGGCAGGGGCTGGCTACACCTTC; CDR3 protein: CASSEVAGAGYTF; V gene: TRBV2; clone size: NA; D gene: NA; J gene: TRBJ1-2
CDR3 DNA: TGTGCCAGCAGTGAAGGAGGGGTCCACGAGCAGTACTTC; CDR3 protein: CASSEGGVHEQYF; V gene: TRBV25-1; clone size: NA; D gene: NA; J gene: TRBJ2-7
CDR3 DNA: TGTGCCAGCACCCCATCGGACAGGGTGAGCGACGAGCAGTACTTC; CDR3 protein: CASTPSDRVSDEQYF; V gene: TRBV6-6; clone size: NA; D gene: TRBD1; J gene: TRBJ2-7